A selection of T cell receptor beta chains follows, all from one sample in a study of blood T cells in healthy people across ages. TCRdb re-called the 5' RACE reads with MiXCR, one entry per CDR3 protein. The sample carries 850,000 or so distinct CDR3 sequences, 29% recorded once. The specimen was blood. These receptors came from a woman older than 75 in good health. CDR3s include the opening cysteine and the closing phenylalanine or tryptophan. D genes are given only for firm matches. Clone size is stated in some rows and not others, as once, few, many or a class when expanded.

clone_size j_call d_call v_call cdr3_aa cdr3_nt
few TRBJ2-7 . TRBV14 CASSRDWIYEQYF TGTGCCAGCAGCCGCGACTGGATCTACGAGCAGTACTTC
many TRBJ2-1 TRBD2 TRBV12-3/TRBV12-4 CASSLSGGAGEQFF TGTGCCAGCAGTTTGAGCGGGGGGGCGGGTGAGCAGTTCTTC
few TRBJ2-3 . TRBV4-2 CASSRSAPVGTDTQYF TGTGCCAGCAGCCGCTCTGCTCCGGTGGGCACAGATACGCAGTATTTT
many TRBJ1-2 TRBD1 TRBV7-2 CASSSRGGDRVGYTF TGTGCCAGCAGCTCAAGGGGCGGGGACAGGGTTGGCTACACCTTC
. TRBJ2-7 . TRBV6-2/TRBV6-3 CASRELGRGYEQYF TGTGCCAGTCGTGAGCTGGGTAGAGGCTACGAGCAGTACTTC
few TRBJ1-5 TRBD1 TRBV4-1 CASSRTTGVISNQPQHF TGCGCCAGCAGCCGTACGACAGGGGTAATAAGCAATCAGCCCCAGCATTTT
many TRBJ2-1 . TRBV6-1 CASSSSVHNEQFF TGTGCCAGCAGTTCAAGTGTACACAATGAGCAGTTCTTC
many TRBJ2-1 TRBD2 TRBV6-2/TRBV6-3 CASSRPISGGRSYNEQFF TGTGCCAGCAGTCGCCCCATTAGCGGGGGAAGATCTTACAATGAGCAGTTCTTC
few TRBJ1-5 TRBD1 TRBV20-1 CSARGGRGLGQPQHF TGCAGTGCTAGAGGTGGCAGGGGGTTAGGTCAGCCCCAGCATTTT
. TRBJ1-1 . TRBV9 CASGVVPGEVSEAFF TGTGCCAGCGGCGTAGTGCCAGGGGAGGTGAGTGAAGCTTTCTTT
few TRBJ1-1 . TRBV7-9 CASSPAAPLGAFF TGTGCCAGCAGCCCAGCGGCCCCCCTTGGGGCTTTCTTT
few TRBJ2-3 . TRBV9 CASSVGGSGTDTQYF TGTGCCAGCAGCGTAGGGGGTAGCGGCACAGATACGCAGTATTTT
. TRBJ1-5 . TRBV27 CASSFSRGGQPQHF TGTGCCAGCAGTTTTTCGCGGGGAGGGCAGCCCCAGCATTTT
. TRBJ2-3 . TRBV12-3/TRBV12-4 CASSLGGSRDVQYF TGTGCCAGCAGTTTAGGAGGGAGCAGGGATGTGCAGTATTTT
many TRBJ2-3 TRBD2 TRBV5-1 CASSLGLAGSSTDTQYF TGCGCCAGCAGCTTGGGACTAGCGGGGAGTAGCACAGATACGCAGTATTTT
few TRBJ2-5 TRBD1 TRBV4-2 CASSQPGTDQETQYF TGTGCCAGCAGCCAACCAGGGACAGACCAAGAGACCCAGTACTTC
many TRBJ1-1 TRBD1 TRBV7-9 CASSRGQGMTEAFF TGTGCCAGCAGCCGTGGACAGGGGATGACTGAAGCTTTCTTT
. TRBJ2-4 TRBD2 TRBV4-3 CASSQVASGVQEAQYF TGCGCCAGCAGCCAAGTGGCTAGCGGGGTTCAAGAGGCCCAGTACTTC
many TRBJ2-6 . TRBV27 CASSRARDVLTF TGTGCCAGCAGTAGAGCTAGGGACGTCCTGACTTTC
few TRBJ1-1 . TRBV10-3 CAISERGWTEAFF TGTGCCATCAGTGAAAGGGGTTGGACTGAAGCTTTCTTT
many TRBJ2-3 . TRBV5-1 CASSLEGTDTQYF TGCGCCAGCAGCTTGGAAGGGACAGATACGCAGTATTTT
. TRBJ2-2 TRBD2 TRBV6-5 CASSYGIGGARAGELFF TGTGCCAGCAGTTACGGGATCGGGGGGGCCCGGGCCGGGGAGCTGTTTTTT
many TRBJ2-7 . TRBV2 CASMGDRISHEQYF TGTGCCAGCATGGGGGACCGAATCTCTCACGAGCAGTACTTC
. TRBJ2-7 TRBD1 TRBV7-2 CASSFGQGVSYEQYF TGTGCCAGCAGCTTTGGACAGGGTGTATCCTACGAGCAGTACTTC
. TRBJ2-3 . TRBV6-5 CASSHGPGGTDTQYF TGTGCCAGCAGCCACGGACCTGGGGGCACAGATACGCAGTATTTT
. TRBJ2-7 . TRBV7-2 CASSPPGRTYEQYF TGTGCCAGCAGCCCACCGGGACGGACCTACGAGCAGTACTTC
. TRBJ2-2 . TRBV10-3 CAISVRGDFPGELFF TGTGCCATCAGTGTGCGGGGAGATTTCCCCGGGGAGCTGTTTTTT
. TRBJ2-5 . TRBV7-2 CASSPGTQGWYQETQYF TGTGCCAGCAGCCCCGGGACACAAGGGTGGTACCAAGAGACCCAGTACTTC
. TRBJ2-5 . TRBV10-3 CAVKDSTGGETQYF TGTGCCGTTAAAGACTCCACGGGCGGAGAGACCCAGTACTTC
. TRBJ1-4 . TRBV28 CASRYSSEPTNEKLFF TGTGCCAGCAGGTACTCCTCGGAGCCAACTAATGAAAAACTGTTTTTT
few TRBJ1-5 TRBD1 TRBV5-6 CASSLERDRGGNQPQHF TGTGCCAGCAGCTTGGAGAGAGACAGGGGAGGTAATCAGCCCCAGCATTTT
. TRBJ2-1 TRBD2 TRBV7-2 CASSSRLANEQFF TGTGCCAGCAGCTCCCGACTAGCGAATGAGCAGTTCTTC
many TRBJ1-2 . TRBV4-3 CASSQDGSQGPYGYTF TGCGCCAGCAGCCAAGATGGTTCTCAAGGCCCCTATGGCTACACCTTC
few TRBJ2-6 . TRBV19 CASSPQSSGANVLTF TGTGCCAGTAGTCCCCAGTCCTCTGGGGCCAACGTCCTGACTTTC
few TRBJ1-5 . TRBV11-2 CASSLVDLQPQHF TGTGCCAGCAGCTTAGTAGACCTTCAGCCCCAGCATTTT
few TRBJ1-3 . TRBV12-3/TRBV12-4 CASSSAGSGNTIYF TGTGCCAGCAGTTCGGCAGGCTCTGGAAACACCATATATTTT
many TRBJ1-5 . TRBV7-2 CASSSQGSSNQPQHF TGTGCCAGCAGCTCCCAGGGGTCCAGCAATCAGCCCCAGCATTTT
. TRBJ1-4 . TRBV11-2 CASSLDRAGVRFRTSSNEKLFF TGTGCCAGCAGCTTAGATCGGGCAGGGGTGCGATTTAGAACGTCGTCAAATGAAAAACTGTTTTTT
. TRBJ2-5 . TRBV29-1 CSVEGFSGARETQYF TGCAGCGTTGAGGGATTTTCCGGGGCCCGAGAGACCCAGTACTTC
few TRBJ2-2 . TRBV4-2 CASSQEGTASNTGELFF TGTGCCAGCAGCCAAGAGGGCACGGCATCGAACACCGGGGAGCTGTTTTTT
. TRBJ2-4 . TRBV5-6 CASSRDQGPINIQYF TGTGCCAGCAGCCGGGACCAGGGCCCCATAAACATTCAGTACTTC
. TRBJ2-1 TRBD2 TRBV10-3 CAISGSMVAGGPRDEQFF TGTGCCATCAGTGGGTCAATGGTAGCGGGAGGGCCCAGGGATGAGCAGTTCTTC
many TRBJ2-1 TRBD1 TRBV7-2 CASSLEGTAYNEQFF TGTGCCAGCAGCTTAGAAGGGACAGCTTACAATGAGCAGTTCTTC
few TRBJ2-3 TRBD2 TRBV6-2/TRBV6-3 CASSKTSGGAKDTQYF TGTGCCAGCAGCAAGACTAGCGGGGGGGCCAAAGATACGCAGTATTTT
. TRBJ1-5 TRBD1 TRBV11-2 CASSLGSGQGVQPQHF TGTGCCAGCAGCTTAGGCTCGGGACAGGGTGTTCAGCCCCAGCATTTT
many TRBJ2-7 . TRBV4-1 CASSPRQAASYEQYF TGCGCCAGCAGCCCTCGACAGGCTGCCTCCTACGAGCAGTACTTC
many TRBJ2-5 . TRBV5-1 CASISEGKEETQYF TGCGCCAGCATCTCTGAAGGGAAGGAAGAGACCCAGTACTTC
many TRBJ2-3 TRBD1 TRBV5-1 CASSLGGQGSDTQYF TGCGCCAGCAGCTTGGGGGGACAGGGGTCAGATACGCAGTATTTT
few TRBJ2-5 . TRBV2 CASSEGPGVVWTQYF TGTGCCAGCAGTGAGGGGCCGGGAGTTGTGTGGACCCAGTACTTC
many TRBJ2-1 TRBD1 TRBV6-5 CASRTGGASINEQFF TGTGCCAGCAGGACAGGGGGCGCGAGTATCAATGAGCAGTTCTTC
. TRBJ1-4 . TRBV11-2 CASSAGRSVLYEKLFF TGTGCCAGCAGCGCCGGCCGTAGTGTATTATATGAAAAACTGTTTTTT
few TRBJ2-7 . TRBV6-1 CASIPQNYNEQYF TGTGCCAGCATCCCTCAGAACTACAATGAGCAGTACTTC
many TRBJ1-2 . TRBV20-1 CSAWTLTDYGYTF TGCAGTGCTTGGACATTAACGGACTATGGCTACACCTTC
. TRBJ2-7 . TRBV5-5 CASSYQGFEQYF TGTGCCAGCAGTTATCAGGGTTTCGAGCAGTACTTC